This TCR beta chain comes out of a study of T cell changes during pregnancy in multiple sclerosis. Sequencing used immunoSEQ multiplex PCR; TCRdb keeps in-frame clones, though not all of them. Among tens of thousands of clones, 80% to 95% were seen once, and the ten largest hold just under 2%. The germline V gene has CDR1 MNHEY and CDR2 SMNVEV (reference sequence). The CDR3 covers 12 residues. V dropped 0 bases and J dropped 12 bases, with 9 bases sitting between them. The sequenced sample was peripheral blood, obtained in the third trimester of pregnancy. This chain links TRBV27 with TRBJ2-1; D call uncertain. This sequence originates from a female donor in good health, enrolled as a control in a pregnancy study. The CDR3 reads CASSLSMGAQFF. The CDR3 region has the DNA TGTGCCAGCAGTTTATCCATGGGCGCGCAGTTCTTC.